This TCR beta chain is from a study of T cell clonotyping in hematopoietic cell transplantation. Notes on the study in general: No sorting was done, leaving CD4 and CD8 contributions mixed. Graft donor and pretransplant recipient Inverse Simpson Index values predicted broader posttransplant TCR diversity. Few recipient clonotypes overlapped donors; over 97% were de novo at given depth. Pathologically expanded recipient clonotypes increased progressively from day 30 to day 180 as diversity fell.

With regard to this clone: The antigen is not known.

Germline V gene sequence: CDR1 MNHEY, CDR2 SVGAGI. The ends lost 8 bases at V and 0 bases at J; junction bases unmatched: 4. The CDR3 spans 15 residues. Measured with immunoSEQ multiplex PCR; TCRdb has only the in-frame clones, and not every one. The repertoire holds 15,000 to 20,000 clones, with 80% to 95% as singletons. The sequenced sample was peripheral blood mononuclear cells. The receptor's source is a man aged 35 to 55 in good health. Some clones in this sample may be carry-over from other donors' samples. The chain carries TRBV6-5 and TRBJ2-1, with 10 positions matching TRBD1. The DNA for the CDR3 is TGTGCCAGCGAGACAGGGGGCAGCTCCTACAATGAGCAGTTCTTC. This sequence encodes CASETGGSSYNEQFF.